Reported below is one TCR beta chain. CDR1 and CDR2 (germline): MNHNS, SASEGT. There are 13 residues in the CDR3. V was shortened by 8 bases and J by 3 bases, with 13 bases between the two germline ends. This sample's TCRbeta library carried unique molecular identifier barcodes. TCRdb re-derived calls from the PCR reads in MiXCR, one entry per CDR3 protein. The sample contains 450,000 to 600,000 distinct CDR3 sequences, around 16% of which appear only once. These data come from a study of T-cell reconstitution after alpha-beta-depleted transplantation in children. The chain employs TRBV6-1 and TRBJ1-1; D is possibly TRBD1 (6 bases). The source of this sequence is a human donor who donated a stem cell graft to a child with acute lymphoblastic leukemia. The sample in question was PBMCs from the stem cell graft donor, obtained from the stem cell graft. The CDR3 spells CASLNGGHTEAFF. DNA for the CDR3: TGTGCCAGCCTCAACGGGGGGCACACTGAAGCTTTCTTT.